This TCR beta chain originates from a study of Ad26.COV2.S vaccination and SARS-CoV-2 variants. The study's findings and limits: The authors reported substantial breadth in spike-specific CD8+ and CD4+ T cell responses after vaccination. Researchers cautioned that TCR breadth and depth analyses may have underestimated total T cell responses. Similar non-spike TCR breadth was seen in vaccine and placebo recipients.

Germline V gives CDR1 LGHNA, CDR2 YSLEER. V gave up 4 bases and J gave up 2 bases; unmatched junction bases: 9. The CDR3 is 16 amino acids. The assay was immunoSEQ multiplex PCR, and TCRdb's table has in-frame clones only and misses some. The sample has 400,000 to 450,000 clones; approximately 92% are singletons. With respect to this clone: Its target is not known.

Treatment meaning: around 19 received Ad26.COV2.S at low or high dose, single or two shots; about five received placebo; per-sample allocation not given. Collection of samples fell on day 63 after the first vaccine or placebo injection. This specimen was peripheral blood, taken in a trial of Ad26.COV2.S vaccine versus placebo. The clonotype originates from a person between 18 and 65 years old who received the Ad26.COV2.S COVID-19 vaccine or a placebo. The chain combines TRBV4-3 with TRBJ1-2; 8 nucleotides align to TRBD1. CDR3 in amino acids: CASSPTRTGLNYGYTF. The CDR3 nucleotides are TGCGCCAGCAGCCCCACCCGGACAGGGTTGAACTATGGCTACACCTTC.